This entry is about one T cell receptor (beta chain). Its target is not known. This was the immunoSEQ v3 assay. The protocol was immunoSEQ multiplex PCR, while the TCRdb copy is restricted to in-frame clones and leaves out a portion. The repertoire holds 45,000 to 75,000 clones, with under 75% as singletons. Time point noted: pre-treatment sample, taken before nivolumab and TIL therapy. The sample is drawn from a study of TIL therapy for anti-PD-1-resistant metastatic lung cancer. Study observations and caveats: TIL clonotype persistence in blood showed no apparent association with response.

CDR3 length: 12 amino acids. Germline values: CDR1 SNHLY, CDR2 FYNNEI. V trimming: 7 bases; J trimming: 8 bases; junction bases outside the gene matches: 7. The chain couples TRBV2 to TRBJ1-2, with 7 bases fitting TRBD1. Specimen: blood, collected at baseline. This sequence was found in a person between 25 and 80 years old with non-small cell lung cancer. The CDR3 nucleotides are TGTGCCAGCACGCTTTCAGGGGGAGGCTACACCTTC. Residues: CASTLSGGGYTF.